Listed below are T cell receptor beta chains from one sample, sequenced in a study of PD-L1 blockade in urothelial cancer. Here immunoSEQ multiplex PCR was the method, and the copy in TCRdb shows in-frame clones only, minus some. The sample lists 80,000 to 100,000 clones; over 80% were seen once. This material consisted of PBMCs, taken around atezolizumab (anti-PD-L1) treatment. Every receptor here comes from a man aged 70 or older with urothelial cancer. Each CDR3 is given with its conserved first and last residue. Fields, in order: clone size, J gene, D gene, V gene, CDR3 protein, CDR3 DNA. A D gene is named only where the DNA matches it firmly. Expanded clones are given a class, and other clones once, few, many or no size at all.

>NA|TRBJ2-1|TRBD1|TRBV12-5
CASGPERQGGTYNEQFF
TGTGCTAGTGGTCCGGAACGACAGGGGGGTACCTACAATGAGCAGTTCTTC
>NA|TRBJ2-3|TRBD2|TRBV10-3
CAISEKGRGVTTDTQYF
TGTGCCATCAGTGAAAAGGGGCGGGGGGTGACCACAGATACGCAGTATTTT
>NA|TRBJ1-5|NA|TRBV6-1
CASSEGDQDRTNQPQHF
TGTGCCAGCAGTGAAGGGGATCAGGACAGAACCAATCAGCCCCAGCATTTT
>NA|TRBJ2-3|NA|TRBV5-6
CASSLGTFLGDTQYF
TGTGCCAGCAGCTTGGGGACTTTCTTGGGGGATACGCAGTATTTT
>NA|TRBJ1-4|TRBD1|TRBV28
CASSAGQENEKLFF
TGTGCCAGCAGTGCAGGACAGGAGAATGAAAAACTGTTTTTT
>once|TRBJ1-2|TRBD1|TRBV6-5
CASSWTGRDGYTF
TGTGCCAGCAGTTGGACAGGGAGGGATGGCTACACCTTC
>NA|TRBJ2-3|NA|TRBV18
CASSPAGDTQYF
TGTGCCAGCTCACCTGCGGGAGATACGCAGTATTTT
>NA|TRBJ1-2|TRBD1|TRBV9
CASSRGQGTNYGYTF
TGTGCCAGCAGCCGCGGACAGGGGACTAACTATGGCTACACCTTC
>once|TRBJ2-1|NA|TRBV6-1
CASSEAGDPGLGEQFF
TGTGCCAGCAGTGAAGCGGGAGACCCTGGGTTGGGTGAGCAGTTCTTC
>NA|TRBJ2-7|TRBD2|TRBV5-4
CASSLAGGSYEQYF
TGTGCCAGCAGCTTGGCGGGGGGTTCCTACGAGCAGTACTTC
>NA|TRBJ2-7|NA|TRBV5-4
CASSAGGTAYEQYF
TGTGCCAGCAGCGCCGGGGGTACAGCCTACGAGCAGTACTTC
>NA|TRBJ2-7|TRBD1|TRBV5-1
CASSAPDRGSYEQYF
TGCGCCAGCAGCGCACCGGACAGGGGGAGCTACGAGCAGTACTTC
>NA|TRBJ1-1|NA|TRBV19
CASRVGGQNSEAFF
TGTGCCAGTAGGGTAGGCGGGCAGAACTCTGAAGCTTTCTTT
>NA|TRBJ2-5|TRBD1|TRBV14
CASSQGWTGELQETQYF
TGTGCCAGCAGCCAGGGTTGGACAGGGGAGCTCCAAGAGACCCAGTACTTC
>NA|TRBJ2-3|TRBD2|TRBV10-3
CAIRTRRGGVQDTQYF
TGTGCCATCAGGACGAGACGGGGGGGCGTTCAAGATACGCAGTATTTT
>NA|TRBJ2-3|TRBD2|TRBV2
CASRLFTSGDTQYF
TGTGCCAGCCGACTTTTCACTAGCGGAGATACGCAGTATTTT
>once|TRBJ1-1|TRBD1|TRBV2
CASSERAGGFF
TGTGCCAGCAGTGAAAGGGCAGGGGGGTTCTTT
>NA|TRBJ2-2|NA|TRBV13
CASSPQIRGDTGELFF
TGTGCCAGCAGCCCCCAGATCAGGGGTGACACCGGGGAGCTGTTTTTT
>NA|TRBJ1-1|NA|TRBV11-3
CASSLGLEDTEAFF
TGTGCCAGCAGCTTAGGGCTGGAGGACACTGAAGCTTTCTTT
>NA|TRBJ1-5|TRBD1|TRBV19
CASSIMGTGGNQPQHF
TGTGCCAGTAGTATTATGGGGACAGGGGGCAATCAGCCCCAGCATTTT
>NA|TRBJ1-1|NA|TRBV13
CASSSGQPFTEAFF
TGTGCCAGCAGCTCCGGACAGCCTTTCACTGAAGCTTTCTTT
>NA|TRBJ2-1|NA|TRBV11-1
CASSAGPNEQFF
TGTGCCAGCAGCGCGGGACCGAATGAGCAGTTCTTC
>NA|TRBJ2-7|NA|TRBV5-1
CASSVDPQGQSSEQYF
TGCGCCAGCAGCGTAGACCCACAGGGCCAGTCGTCCGAGCAGTACTTC
>NA|TRBJ2-3|TRBD2|TRBV19
CASSTGLAGPTDTQYF
TGTGCCAGTAGTACAGGACTAGCGGGGCCGACAGATACGCAGTATTTT
>few|TRBJ2-5|NA|TRBV15
CATSRDRGTYQETQYF
TGTGCCACCAGCAGAGATCGAGGAACTTACCAAGAGACCCAGTACTTC
>NA|TRBJ1-1|NA|TRBV7-2
CASSPATGFTEAFF
TGTGCCAGCAGCCCCGCCACAGGGTTCACTGAAGCTTTCTTT
>NA|TRBJ1-2|TRBD1|TRBV27
CASSQGTGRRDGYTF
TGTGCCAGCAGTCAAGGGACAGGGCGTCGGGATGGCTACACCTTC
>NA|TRBJ2-1|TRBD1|TRBV19
CASSIPGVGQGATNEQFF
TGTGCCAGTAGTATCCCCGGGGTAGGACAGGGGGCGACGAATGAGCAGTTCTTC
>NA|TRBJ1-5|TRBD1|TRBV18
CASSPKGQGKNQPQHF
TGTGCCAGCTCCCCAAAGGGACAGGGGAAGAATCAGCCCCAGCATTTT
>NA|TRBJ2-1|TRBD1|TRBV6-1
CASRRQGDYNEQFF
TGTGCCAGCAGGCGACAGGGGGACTACAATGAGCAGTTCTTC
>NA|TRBJ1-5|NA|TRBV6-6
CASSYSGANQPQHF
TGTGCCAGCAGTTACAGTGGGGCAAATCAGCCCCAGCATTTT
>NA|TRBJ2-1|TRBD2|TRBV4-1
CASSQDRGTSSEQFF
TGCGCCAGCAGCCAAGATCGGGGGACTAGCAGTGAGCAGTTCTTC
>few|TRBJ2-2|NA|TRBV4-1
CASSQPPSENTGELFF
TGCGCCAGCAGCCAACCCCCTAGCGAGAACACCGGGGAGCTGTTTTTT
>NA|TRBJ1-1|NA|TRBV18
CASSPQAGVNTEAFF
TGTGCCAGCTCACCACAGGCCGGAGTGAACACTGAAGCTTTCTTT
>NA|TRBJ1-5|NA|TRBV18
CASSPQGSDNQPQHF
TGTGCCAGCTCACCACAGGGGTCCGACAATCAGCCCCAGCATTTT
>NA|TRBJ2-7|NA|TRBV20-1
CSASGGKEQYF
TGCAGTGCTAGCGGGGGTAAAGAGCAGTACTTC
>NA|TRBJ1-2|NA|TRBV6-5
CASGYAGLDSSGYTF
TGTGCCAGCGGCTACGCGGGCCTTGACTCCTCTGGCTACACCTTC
>NA|TRBJ2-5|NA|TRBV11-2
CASSLNTGQETQYF
TGTGCCAGCAGCTTAAATACAGGACAAGAGACCCAGTACTTC